Reported below is one T cell receptor beta chain. The germline gives CDR1 SEHNR, CDR2 FQNEAQ (reference sequence). The trim removed 5 bases at V and 3 bases at J, leaving 6 bases unmatched. The CDR3 runs 15 residues. This record belongs to a study of cytotoxic CD8 clonotypes in ibrutinib-treated CLL. Study-level background: Among the patients, around ten presented as relapsed/refractory and roughly 14 as treatment-naive; about 17 showed unmutated IGHV.

Some clones are missing from TCRdb's copy, which holds only in-frame ones; the method was immunoSEQ multiplex PCR. Counted here are approximately 300,000 clones, 70% to 80% occurring once; the ten biggest clones make up roughly 7%. The sequences come from PBMCs, collected before ibrutinib treatment. The clonotype was recovered from a human donor with chronic lymphocytic leukemia. The rearrangement uses TRBV7-9 and TRBJ2-7; 11 nucleotides agree with TRBD1. CDR3 in DNA: TGTGCCAGCAGCCCAAGGACAGGGGGCGTCTACGAGCAGTACTTC. Its translation: CASSPRTGGVYEQYF. Full variable domain (rest looked up from reference TRBV7-9 and TRBJ2-7): DTGVSQNPRHKITKRGQNVTFRCDPISEHNRLYWYRQTLGQGPEFLTYFQNEAQLEKSRLLSDRFSAERPKGSFSTLEIQRTEQGDSAMYLCASSPRTGGVYEQYFGPGTRLTVT.